These 15 T cell receptor beta chains came from one sample sequenced in a study of cytomegalovirus exposure and HLA in healthy donors. The primer mix had 60 Vbeta and 13 Jbeta primers. The assay was immunoSEQ multiplex PCR, and TCRdb's table has in-frame clones only and misses some. The repertoire table contains 85,000 to 110,000 clones. Sequencing used PBMCs. The receptors originated from a man between 40 and 49 years old in good health and CMV-seronegative.

The genes are TRBV11-2 and TRBJ2-1, with TRBD2 matching over 16 bases. This CDR3 spans 19 amino acids. Germline V gene sequence: CDR1 SGHAT, CDR2 FQNNGV. Trimming at V came to 3 bases and at J to 8 bases, leaving 13 bases not matched to a gene. The DNA of the CDR3 is TGTGCCAGCAGCTTCGCGGGACTAGCGGGGGGGCCGGCCGGCTATGAGCAGTTCTTC. Its translation is CASSFAGLAGGPAGYEQFF.

This rearrangement joins TRBV28 to TRBJ2-3; 10 bases align to TRBD2. Germline values: CDR1 MDHEN, CDR2 SYDVKM. This CDR3 spans 18 amino acids. The ends lost 5 bases at V and 2 bases at J; junction bases unmatched: 13. CDR3 loop: CASSLLKGSGRPTDTQYF. The CDR3, as DNA: TGTGCCAGCAGTCTCCTCAAAGGTAGCGGGAGGCCCACAGATACGCAGTATTTT.

CDR3 nucleotides: TGTGCCAGCAGCTTAGAACTAGCGGGAGGTAATACGCAGTATTTT. This encodes CASSLELAGGNTQYF. The chain joins TRBV7-8 to TRBJ2-3, with 12 bases fitting TRBD2. The germline V gene encodes CDR1 SGHVS and CDR2 FQNEAQ. The trim removed 1 base at V and 7 bases at J, leaving 3 bases unmatched. CDR3 length: 15 residues.

V is TRBV19 and J is TRBJ2-7; TRBD2 is a possible D gene (6 bases). This CDR3 region has 12 residues. Germline V gene lookup returns CDR1 LNHDA and CDR2 SQIVND (reference sequence). V lost 5 bases and J lost 2, with 7 bases in between. In nucleotides, the CDR3 is TGTGCCAGTAGTGGGGGGACCTACGAGCAGTACTTC. Its protein product is CASSGGTYEQYF.

The chain carries TRBV4-3 and TRBJ1-2; D not resolved. Germline-derived CDR1 and CDR2 are LGHNA and YSLEER. V was cut by 1 base and J by 7 bases, with 16 bases left in between. The CDR3 extends over 15 amino acids. The CDR3: CASSQGAGVDSGYTF. CDR3 nucleotide sequence: TGCGCCAGCAGCCAAGGGGCCGGGGTGGATAGTGGCTACACCTTC.

V gene TRBV19 combines with J gene TRBJ2-1; 8 bases map to TRBD1. V was pared by 5 bases and J by 12 bases, with 6 bases of the junction left unmatched. Germline lookup yields CDR1 LNHDA and CDR2 SQIVND (reference sequence). This CDR3 has 12 residues. In DNA form, the CDR3 reads TGTGCCAGTAGTCCCCGGACAGGGTGGCAGTTCTTC. This translates into CASSPRTGWQFF.

The rearrangement joins TRBV5-1 to TRBJ2-3, with 14 nucleotides matching TRBD2. Per the germline V gene, CDR1 is SGHRS and CDR2 is YFSETQ. J was trimmed by 2 bases and V by 4 bases; bases with no gene match: 9. The CDR3 spans 18 residues. The CDR3 sequence is CASSPTGTSGSYTDTQYF. The CDR3 DNA sequence: TGCGCCAGCAGCCCGACTGGGACTAGCGGGAGTTACACAGATACGCAGTATTTT.

The chain recombines TRBV9 with TRBJ2-1; TRBD2 is a possible D gene (7 bases). Trimming pared 0 bases from V and 4 bases from J, leaving 14 bases between. The CDR3 loop spans 16 amino acids. Germline V gene data show CDR1 as SGDLS and CDR2 as YYNGEE. The CDR3 spells CASSVAEGGQYNEQFF. DNA of the CDR3: TGTGCCAGCAGCGTAGCAGAGGGGGGGCAGTACAATGAGCAGTTCTTC. Looking up the rest from reference TRBV9 and TRBJ2-1 gives the full variable domain: DSGVTQTPKHLITATGQRVTLRCSPRSGDLSVYWYQQSLDQGLQFLIQYYNGEERAKGNILERFSAQQFPDLHSELNLSSLELGDSALYFCASSVAEGGQYNEQFFGPGTRLTVL.

The chain is built from TRBV13 and TRBJ2-3, with 9 bases that match TRBD2. CDR1 and CDR2 from the germline V gene are PRHDT and FYEKMQ (reference sequence). This CDR3 spans 18 amino acids. With V trimmed by 0 bases and J by 3 bases, 10 bases remained unmatched. CDR3 sequence: CASSLGAGGLLGTDTQYF. The CDR3 nucleotides read TGTGCCAGCAGCTTAGGGGCGGGGGGGCTTTTGGGTACAGATACGCAGTATTTT. Full variable domain (rest looked up from reference TRBV13 and TRBJ2-3): AAGVIQSPRHLIKEKRETATLKCYPIPRHDTVYWYQQGPGQDPQFLISFYEKMQSDKGSIPDRFSAQQFSDYHSELNMSSLELGDSALYFCASSLGAGGLLGTDTQYFGPGTRLTVL.

The J gene is TRBJ2-5, the V gene TRBV2; TRBD1 matches 9 bases. The length of the CDR3 is 14 residues. Germline CDR1 is SNHLY and CDR2 is FYNNEI. V trimming: 7 bases; J trimming: 4 bases; junction bases outside the gene matches: 7. CDR3 DNA: TGTGCCAGCAATACACAGGGGGCCGGAGAGACCCAGTACTTC. This translates into CASNTQGAGETQYF.

The V call is TRBV10-3, the J call TRBJ2-7; TRBD1 matches at 9 bases. Germline V CDR1 and CDR2: ENHRY, SYGVKD. This CDR3 spans 14 amino acids. The V segment lost 3 bases and the J segment 3 bases; nucleotides outside the gene matches: 3. The CDR3 sequence is CAISDPGQGYEQYF. The CDR3 DNA reads TGTGCCATCAGTGACCCGGGACAGGGCTACGAGCAGTACTTC.

The J gene is TRBJ2-1, the V gene TRBV6-4, with D possibly matching TRBD2 (6 bases). This CDR3 is 15 amino acids long. V dropped 6 bases and J dropped 5 bases, with 17 bases sitting between them. Germline V gene data show CDR1 as MRHNA and CDR2 as SNTAGT. CDR3 bases: TGTGCCAGCAGCCGGGACTTTATTGATAACAATGAGCAGTTCTTC. Translating it yields CASSRDFIDNNEQFF.

The V gene is TRBV19, the J gene TRBJ2-1; D remains ambiguous. In germline, CDR1 is LNHDA, CDR2 SQIVND (reference sequence). The CDR3 spans 15 residues. Trimming removed 2 bases at V and 3 bases at J, with 11 bases between. The CDR3 loop reads CASSIKLQLYNEQFF. CDR3 nucleotides: TGTGCCAGTAGTATAAAACTCCAACTCTACAATGAGCAGTTCTTC.

The chain joins TRBV2 to TRBJ2-7; a weak D match, TRBD1 (6 bases). Trimming pared 5 bases from V and 5 bases from J, leaving 19 bases between. The CDR3 loop spans 15 amino acids. CDR1 is SNHLY and CDR2 is FYNNEI in the germline V gene. This CDR3 reads CASSSRTGNPDEQYF. The CDR3 region has the DNA TGTGCCAGCAGTTCCCGCACAGGGAACCCGGACGAGCAGTACTTC.

V is TRBV27 and J is TRBJ1-2; a weak D match, TRBD1 (6 bases). The germline V gene encodes CDR1 MNHEY and CDR2 SMNVEV (reference sequence). CDR3 length: 13 amino acids. V gave up 6 bases and J gave up 0 bases, with 8 bases separating them. This CDR3 reads CASSRQANYGYTF. Written as DNA, the CDR3 is TGTGCCAGCAGCCGACAGGCTAACTATGGCTACACCTTC.